The source of this TCR beta chain is a study of T-cell reconstitution after alpha-beta-depleted transplantation in children. V was cut by 4 bases and J by 3 bases, with 14 bases left in between. The CDR3 extends over 15 amino acids. CDR1 is SGDLS and CDR2 is YYNGEE in the germline V gene. A library of TCRbeta sequences, prepared with unique molecular identifiers, was generated. TCRdb called the PCR reads again in MiXCR, with one record for every CDR3 protein. The data show around 500,000 distinct CDR3 sequences, around an eighth seen once. The chain recombines TRBV9 with TRBJ2-1, with D tentatively TRBD1 or TRBD2 (5 bases each). This clonotype originated in a human donor who donated a stem cell graft to a child with combined immunodeficiency. Material: PBMCs from the stem cell graft donor, obtained from the stem cell graft. The CDR3 nucleotides are TGTGCCAGCAGCCCATCCGGGACGCTCTACAATGAGCAGTTCTTC. Translated: CASSPSGTLYNEQFF.